This TCR beta chain emerged from a study of T cell repertoires in cytomegalovirus infection. Study details: Indicated by public TCR beta signatures were CMV infection and matching HLA type. Findings and limits, study-wide: Predominance within the ex vivo response was attributable to HLA-C-restricted CMV-specific TCR beta clonotypes. Pooled public TCR beta family frequency picked out CMV carriers with the relevant HLA.

The CDR3 sequence is 16 residues long. Germline lookup yields CDR1 LNHDA and CDR2 SQIVND (reference sequence). The germline V and J ends were trimmed by 4 bases and 3 bases, with 16 bases remaining between them. Using its own MiXCR run on the reads, TCRdb lists one record per CDR3 protein. The sample has roughly 230,000 distinct CDR3 sequences; roughly 6.5% are singletons. In its sample, this clonotype was seen many times. Its antigen is not known. The chain recombines TRBV19 with TRBJ2-1; D not resolved. The source of this sequence is a human donor in good health (CMV status not recorded). Some clones in this sample may be carry-over from other donors' samples. Sequencing used PBMCs. CDR3 in amino acids: CASSTPDRAFYNEQFF. In DNA, the CDR3 is TGTGCCAGTAGTACCCCGGACCGGGCCTTCTACAATGAGCAGTTCTTC.